Listed below are T cell receptor beta chains from one sample, sequenced in a study of blood T cell repertoires in COVID-19. Profiling relied on immunoSEQ multiplex PCR, and the TCRdb table lists in-frame clones only, not all of them. The sample consists of 97,000 or so clones, about 80% of them appearing once. The specimen sequenced was peripheral blood. Source of these receptors: an older man with active or convalescent COVID-19. Each CDR3 is given with its conserved first and last residue. A D gene is named only where the DNA matches it firmly. Size is stated for part of the rows, as once, few or many counts, or as a class when the clone is expanded.

>TRBJ1-1|TRBV30|-|15|-
CAWSRRQVVNTEAFF
TGTGCCTGGAGTCGACGACAGGTGGTGAACACTGAAGCTTTCTTT
>TRBJ2-7|TRBV15|-|16|-
CATSTRTGQGSYEQYF
TGTGCCACCAGCACTCGAACAGGTCAAGGGTCCTACGAGCAGTACTTC
>TRBJ1-4|TRBV6-2/TRBV6-3|-|11|once
CASSHGGMMFF
TGTGCCAGCAGCCACGGGGGGATGATGTTTTTT
>TRBJ1-1|TRBV18|-|17|few
CASSPGGARRVGTEAFF
TGTGCCAGCTCACCAGGTGGGGCACGTCGGGTGGGCACTGAAGCTTTCTTT
>TRBJ2-7|TRBV11-2|-|13|-
CASSSTQGAEQYF
TGTGCCAGCAGCTCGACACAGGGTGCCGAGCAGTACTTC
>TRBJ1-2|TRBV6-5|-|15|-
CASRRGPTHPDGYTF
TGTGCCAGCAGGAGAGGGCCGACCCATCCTGATGGCTACACCTTC
>TRBJ2-3|TRBV5-4|TRBD2|15|-
CASRRTSGGRDTQYF
TGTGCCAGCAGAAGGACTAGCGGGGGTAGGGATACGCAGTATTTT
>TRBJ2-7|TRBV12-5|-|14|-
CASGRQGPIYEQYF
TGTGCTAGTGGCCGCCAGGGCCCAATCTACGAGCAGTACTTC
>TRBJ1-2|TRBV29-1|TRBD1|13|-
CSVPGQGREGYTF
TGCAGCGTCCCGGGACAGGGGCGGGAAGGCTACACCTTC
>TRBJ2-3|TRBV6-6|-|16|-
CASSKWDFTSTDTQYF
TGTGCCAGCTCGAAGTGGGACTTCACTAGCACAGATACGCAGTATTTT
>TRBJ2-7|TRBV7-9|-|14|-
CASGGSSFPYEQYF
TGTGCCAGCGGGGGGAGTTCATTCCCCTACGAGCAGTACTTC
>TRBJ1-1|TRBV19|-|11|few
CASSTGIEAFF
TGTGCCAGTAGTACAGGGATTGAAGCTTTCTTT
>TRBJ1-1|TRBV4-1|TRBD1|14|-
CASSRDRADTEAFF
TGCGCCAGCAGCAGGGACAGGGCCGACACTGAAGCTTTCTTT
>TRBJ2-5|TRBV4-3|-|14|-
CASSQDLREETQYF
TGCGCCAGCAGCCAAGATCTTCGGGAAGAGACCCAGTACTTC
>TRBJ2-7|TRBV11-3|-|14|-
CASSLGAGNTEQYF
TGTGCCAGCAGCTTAGGGGCAGGGAATACCGAGCAGTACTTC
>TRBJ2-2|TRBV27|-|13|-
CASGRTWTGELFF
TGTGCCAGCGGCCGGACTTGGACCGGGGAGCTGTTTTTT
>TRBJ2-3|TRBV5-1|TRBD2|16|-
CASTLVWGGTTDTQYF
TGCGCCAGCACCCTGGTATGGGGGGGGACGACAGATACGCAGTATTTT
>TRBJ1-3|TRBV4-1|-|16|-
CASSQDGGIGGNTIYF
TGCGCCAGCAGCCAAGACGGAGGGATTGGTGGAAACACCATATATTTT
>TRBJ2-2|TRBV7-2|TRBD2|17|-
CASSVLVAGGYTGELFF
TGTGCCAGCAGCGTGCTAGTAGCGGGGGGTTACACCGGGGAGCTGTTTTTT
>TRBJ2-1|TRBV6-6|-|16|few
CASRDETLSSYNEQFF
TGTGCCAGCAGGGATGAGACTCTTAGCTCCTACAATGAGCAGTTCTTC
>TRBJ1-1|TRBV7-9|-|12|few
CASSAVNTEAFF
TGTGCCAGCAGCGCAGTGAACACTGAAGCTTTCTTT
>TRBJ1-1|TRBV27|-|14|-
CASSPGQPRTEAFF
TGTGCCAGCAGTCCAGGACAGCCAAGGACTGAAGCTTTCTTT
>TRBJ1-2|TRBV6-5|-|15|-
CASSYEAGEGYGYTF
TGTGCCAGCAGTTACGAGGCAGGGGAAGGCTATGGCTACACCTTC
>TRBJ2-3|TRBV5-8|TRBD2|16|-
CASSRRLTGGTDTQYF
TGTGCCAGCAGCCGCCGCTTAACGGGGGGTACAGATACGCAGTATTTT
>TRBJ2-7|TRBV5-1|TRBD2|15|-
CASSLQRGPTYEQYF
TGCGCCAGCAGCTTACAGCGGGGCCCTACCTACGAGCAGTACTTC
>TRBJ2-7|TRBV3-1/TRBV3-2|-|14|-
CASSRNSRYYEQYF
TGTGCCAGCAGCCGGAATAGCCGATACTACGAGCAGTACTTC
>TRBJ2-7|TRBV15|TRBD1|14|-
CATSRGDREHEQYF
TGTGCCACCAGCAGAGGGGACAGGGAACACGAGCAGTACTTC
>TRBJ1-1|TRBV7-9|-|17|-
CASSLAAGVSMNTEAFF
TGTGCCAGCAGCTTAGCGGCAGGGGTCTCCATGAACACTGAAGCTTTCTTT
>TRBJ2-2|TRBV25-1|TRBD1|14|-
CASSEAGGTGELFF
TGTGCCAGCAGTGAGGCAGGGGGCACCGGGGAGCTGTTTTTT
>TRBJ2-5|TRBV4-1|-|18|-
CASSPENSSPRSQETQYF
TGCGCCAGCAGCCCAGAAAATAGTTCTCCGAGATCCCAAGAGACCCAGTACTTC
>TRBJ2-2|TRBV30|-|12|-
CAWSQIVGELFF
TGTGCCTGGAGTCAGATTGTCGGGGAGCTGTTTTTT
>TRBJ1-2|TRBV7-9|-|14|-
CASSNTGRNYGYTF
TGTGCCAGTAGCAACACCGGGAGAAACTATGGCTACACCTTC
>TRBJ2-7|TRBV5-1|-|15|-
CASSSGTLGSYEQYF
TGCGCCAGCAGCTCCGGGACATTGGGCTCCTACGAGCAGTACTTC
>TRBJ2-1|TRBV11-3|TRBD2|18|-
CASSLAGTSGGAWNEQFF
TGTGCCAGCAGCTTAGCCGGGACTAGCGGGGGGGCCTGGAATGAGCAGTTCTTC
>TRBJ2-2|TRBV16|-|16|-
CASSPPDSPNTGELFF
TGTGCCAGCAGCCCCCCGGACAGCCCGAACACCGGGGAGCTGTTTTTT
>TRBJ2-1|TRBV6-5|TRBD2|15|-
CASRGSGGRGNEQFF
TGTGCCAGCAGGGGAAGCGGGGGAAGGGGCAATGAGCAGTTCTTC
>TRBJ1-1|TRBV6-5|-|15|few
CASSSPGLMNTEAFF
TGTGCCAGCAGTTCCCCGGGACTTATGAACACTGAAGCTTTCTTT
>TRBJ1-3|TRBV28|-|16|few
CASSPNYRDSGNTIYF
TGTGCCAGCAGTCCTAACTACAGGGACTCTGGAAACACCATATATTTT
>TRBJ1-1|TRBV5-1|-|15|-
CASSLGTVMNTEAFF
TGCGCCAGCAGCTTGGGTACAGTAATGAACACTGAAGCTTTCTTT
>TRBJ2-7|TRBV6-5|-|14|-
CASRIPGHPYEQYF
TGTGCCAGCAGGATACCGGGACACCCCTACGAGCAGTACTTC
>TRBJ2-1|TRBV2|-|13|-
CASSGTHRSEQFF
TGTGCCAGCAGTGGAACCCACCGGAGTGAGCAGTTCTTC
>TRBJ1-2|TRBV2|-|15|-
CASSEGGAGAYGYTF
TGTGCCAGCAGTGAGGGTGGGGCGGGGGCGTATGGCTACACCTTC
>TRBJ2-7|TRBV5-4|TRBD2|15|-
CASSLGLAGVYEQYF
TGTGCCAGCAGCTTAGGACTAGCGGGGGTTTACGAGCAGTACTTC
>TRBJ2-1|TRBV6-2/TRBV6-3|TRBD2|18|-
CASSYSTSGGISYNEQFF
TGTGCCAGCAGTTACTCGACTAGCGGGGGGATTTCCTACAATGAGCAGTTCTTC
>TRBJ1-2|TRBV6-6|-|15|-
CASRDRSAGPYGYTF
TGTGCCAGCAGGGACCGCTCGGCAGGGCCCTATGGCTACACCTTC
>TRBJ1-1|TRBV6-6|TRBD1|12|-
CASSPSDREAFF
TGTGCCAGCAGCCCATCGGACAGGGAGGCTTTCTTT
>TRBJ2-3|TRBV29-1|TRBD2|14|-
CSVPTSDSTDTQYF
TGCAGCGTCCCGACTAGCGATAGCACAGATACGCAGTATTTT